This T cell receptor beta chain was recovered during a study of cytomegalovirus exposure and HLA in healthy donors. Overall study findings and caveats: Analyzed later, association rates of TCRs varied across HLA loci, with DRB1 most and HLA-C fewest.

The PCR contained 60 Vbeta and 13 Jbeta primers. Sequenced by immunoSEQ multiplex PCR; TCRdb stores in-frame clones only, minus some. The sample yields 90,000 to 110,000 clones, approximately 80% seen once. Details on this clone: The antigen is unknown.

Germline values: CDR1 SGHNT, CDR2 YENEEA. V was pared by 3 bases and J by 4 bases, with 2 bases of the junction left unmatched. The CDR3 is 14 residues long. The chain recombines TRBV11-3 with TRBJ2-2; 7 bases match TRBD1. Sequencing input: PBMCs. The TCR sequence derives from a woman aged 30 to 39 in good health and CMV-seronegative. CDR3 amino acids: CASSFSGGTGELFF. Here the CDR3 DNA reads TGTGCCAGCAGCTTTTCAGGGGGCACCGGGGAGCTGTTTTTT.